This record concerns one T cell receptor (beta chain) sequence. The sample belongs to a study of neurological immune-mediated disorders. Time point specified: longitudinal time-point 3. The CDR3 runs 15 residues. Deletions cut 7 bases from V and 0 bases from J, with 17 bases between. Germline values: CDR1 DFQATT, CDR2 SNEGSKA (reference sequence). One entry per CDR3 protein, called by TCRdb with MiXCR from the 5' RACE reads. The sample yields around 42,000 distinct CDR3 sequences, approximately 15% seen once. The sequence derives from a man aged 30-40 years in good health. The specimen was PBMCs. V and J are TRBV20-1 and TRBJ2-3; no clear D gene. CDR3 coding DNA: TGCAGTGTCCCGACCCGTCAGGCTAGCACAGATACGCAGTATTTT. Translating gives CSVPTRQASTDTQYF.